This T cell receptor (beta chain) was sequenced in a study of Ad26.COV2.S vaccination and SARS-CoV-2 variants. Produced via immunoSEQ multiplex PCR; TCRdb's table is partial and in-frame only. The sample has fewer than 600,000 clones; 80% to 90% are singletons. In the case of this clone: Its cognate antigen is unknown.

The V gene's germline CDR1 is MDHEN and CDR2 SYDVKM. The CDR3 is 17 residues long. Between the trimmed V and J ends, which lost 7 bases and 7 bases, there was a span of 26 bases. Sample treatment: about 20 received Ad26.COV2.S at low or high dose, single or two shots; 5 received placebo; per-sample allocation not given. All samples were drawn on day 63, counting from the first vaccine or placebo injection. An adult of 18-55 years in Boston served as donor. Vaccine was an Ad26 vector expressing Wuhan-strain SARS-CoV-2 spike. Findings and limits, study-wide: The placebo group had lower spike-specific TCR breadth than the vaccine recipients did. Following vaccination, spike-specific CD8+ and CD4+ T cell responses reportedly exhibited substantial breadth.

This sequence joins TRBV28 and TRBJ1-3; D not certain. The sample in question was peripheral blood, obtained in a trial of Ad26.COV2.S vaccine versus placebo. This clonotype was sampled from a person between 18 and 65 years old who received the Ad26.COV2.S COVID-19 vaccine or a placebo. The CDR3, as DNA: TGTGCCAGCACTCCGCCCGGGTTCGGGTCGGGATGGAACACCATATATTTT. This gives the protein CASTPPGFGSGWNTIYF.